The subject of this entry is one T cell receptor (beta chain). Per germline, CDR1 KGHSH and CDR2 LQKENI. V lost 2 bases and J lost 0, with 14 bases in between. The CDR3 is made up of 17 amino acids. This sample stems from a study of cytomegalovirus exposure and HLA in healthy donors. In the PCR, 60 Vbeta and 13 Jbeta primers were used. Here immunoSEQ multiplex PCR was the method, and the copy in TCRdb shows in-frame clones only, minus some. The profile shows tens of thousands of clones, approximately 76% of them singletons. Sample: PBMCs. The receptor was isolated from a woman aged 30 to 39 in good health and CMV-seropositive. The rearrangement uses TRBV18 and TRBJ1-3; D is perhaps TRBD1 (6 bases). CDR3 sequence (DNA): TGTGCCAGCTCACCATTGCAGGGGCCGAGCTCTGGAAACACCATATATTTT. Encoded protein: CASSPLQGPSSGNTIYF.